This record looks at one TCR beta chain sequence and its context. This sample was included in a study of PD-L1 blockade in urothelial cancer. Across the whole study: Reported median T cell count for blood samples was roughly 150,000.

CDR3 size: 14 residues. Per the germline V gene, CDR1 is LGHNA and CDR2 is YNFKEQ. J was trimmed by 10 bases and V by 4 bases; bases with no gene match: 4. TCRdb's copy holds only in-frame clones and misses some; the assay was immunoSEQ multiplex PCR. Of about 38,000 clones listed, 65% to 85% are singletons. The input for sequencing was PBMCs, taken around atezolizumab (anti-PD-L1) treatment. This chain joins TRBV4-2 and TRBJ1-6, with 10 nucleotides matching TRBD1. This TCR came from a man between 60 and 70 years old with urothelial cancer. Written as DNA, the CDR3 is TGTGCCAGCAGCCGGGGGACAGGGGACTCACCCCTCCACTTT. This gives the protein CASSRGTGDSPLHF.